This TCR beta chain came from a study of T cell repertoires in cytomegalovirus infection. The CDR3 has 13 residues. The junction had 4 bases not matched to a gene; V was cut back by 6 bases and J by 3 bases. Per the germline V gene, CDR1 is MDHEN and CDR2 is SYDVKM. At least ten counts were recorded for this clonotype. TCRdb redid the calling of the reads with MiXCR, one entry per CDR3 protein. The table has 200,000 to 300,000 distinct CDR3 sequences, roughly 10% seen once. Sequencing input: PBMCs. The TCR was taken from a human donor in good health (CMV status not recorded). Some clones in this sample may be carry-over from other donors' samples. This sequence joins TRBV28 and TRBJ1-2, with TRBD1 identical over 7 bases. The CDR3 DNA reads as TGTGCCAGCAGGGCCGGGACAGACTATGGCTACACCTTC. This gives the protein CASRAGTDYGYTF.